This T cell receptor (beta chain) is from a study of cytomegalovirus exposure and HLA in healthy donors. Study-wide points: Analysis performed later found more than 15,000 TCR beta sequences associated with HLA alleles at 0.05 false discovery rate. Other equally common chains were less clonally expanded than HLA-associated TCR beta chains, a later analysis showed. Roughly even sequencing depth across donors was the assumption behind the presence/absence analyses.

This CDR3 comprises 13 residues. Losses at the gene ends were 3 bases for V and 1 base for J; bases not matched to a gene: 3. Germline lookup yields CDR1 SQVTM and CDR2 ANQGSEA. Comments on this clone: Its target is unknown.

The PCR made use of 60 Vbeta and 13 Jbeta primers. Some clones are missing from TCRdb's copy, which holds only in-frame ones; the method was immunoSEQ multiplex PCR. The repertoire holds over 100,000 clones, around four fifths seen once, with approximately 7.2% in the top ten. The sample was PBMCs. The receptor was derived from a male donor in good health and CMV-seronegative. V and J are TRBV29-1 and TRBJ2-7, with 7 bases aligning to TRBD1. The CDR3 is CSVEDRLSYEQYF. CDR3 sequence (DNA): TGCAGCGTTGAGGACAGGCTTTCCTACGAGCAGTACTTC.